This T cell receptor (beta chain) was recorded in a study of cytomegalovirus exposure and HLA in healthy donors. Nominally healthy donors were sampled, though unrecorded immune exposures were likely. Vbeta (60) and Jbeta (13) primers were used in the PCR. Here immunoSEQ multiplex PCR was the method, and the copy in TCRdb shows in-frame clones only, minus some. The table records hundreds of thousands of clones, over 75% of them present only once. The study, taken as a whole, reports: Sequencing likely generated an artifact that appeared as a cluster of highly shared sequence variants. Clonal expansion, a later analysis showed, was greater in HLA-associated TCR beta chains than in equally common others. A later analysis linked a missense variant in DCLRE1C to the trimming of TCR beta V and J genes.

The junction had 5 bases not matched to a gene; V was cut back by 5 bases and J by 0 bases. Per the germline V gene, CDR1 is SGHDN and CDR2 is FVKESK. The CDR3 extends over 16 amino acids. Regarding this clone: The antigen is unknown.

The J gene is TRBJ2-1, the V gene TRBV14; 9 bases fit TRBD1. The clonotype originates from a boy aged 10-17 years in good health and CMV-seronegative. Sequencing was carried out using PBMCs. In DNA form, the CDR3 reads TGTGCCAGCAGCGCTTTGACAGGGGGCTCCTACAATGAGCAGTTCTTC. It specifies CASSALTGGSYNEQFF.